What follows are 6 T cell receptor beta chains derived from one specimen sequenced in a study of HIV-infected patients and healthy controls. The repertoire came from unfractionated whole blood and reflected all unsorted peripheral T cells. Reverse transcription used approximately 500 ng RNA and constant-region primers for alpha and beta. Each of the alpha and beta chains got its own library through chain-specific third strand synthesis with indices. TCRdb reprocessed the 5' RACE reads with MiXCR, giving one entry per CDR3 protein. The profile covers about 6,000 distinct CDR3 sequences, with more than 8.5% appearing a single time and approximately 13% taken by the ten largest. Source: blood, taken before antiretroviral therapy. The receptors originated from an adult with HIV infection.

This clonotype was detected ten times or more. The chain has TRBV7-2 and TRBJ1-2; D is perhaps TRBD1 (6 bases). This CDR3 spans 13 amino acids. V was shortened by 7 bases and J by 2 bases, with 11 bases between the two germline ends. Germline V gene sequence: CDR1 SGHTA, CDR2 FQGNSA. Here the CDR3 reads CASTPDRNYGYTF. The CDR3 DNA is TGTGCCAGCACCCCGGACAGAAACTATGGCTACACCTTC.

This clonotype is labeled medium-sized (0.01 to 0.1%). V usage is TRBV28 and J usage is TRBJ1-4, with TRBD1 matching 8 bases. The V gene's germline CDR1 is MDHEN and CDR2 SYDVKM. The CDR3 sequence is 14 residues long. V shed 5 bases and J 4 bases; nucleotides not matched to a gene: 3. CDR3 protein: CASSPTGGNEKLFF. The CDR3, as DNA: TGTGCCAGCAGTCCCACAGGGGGTAATGAAAAACTGTTTTTT.

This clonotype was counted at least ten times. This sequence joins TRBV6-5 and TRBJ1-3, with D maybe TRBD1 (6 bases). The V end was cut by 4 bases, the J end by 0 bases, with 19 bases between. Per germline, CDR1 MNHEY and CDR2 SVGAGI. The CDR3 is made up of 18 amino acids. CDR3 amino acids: CASSFNPSGVGSGNTIYF. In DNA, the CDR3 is TGTGCCAGCAGTTTCAACCCTTCAGGGGTAGGCTCTGGAAACACCATATATTTT.

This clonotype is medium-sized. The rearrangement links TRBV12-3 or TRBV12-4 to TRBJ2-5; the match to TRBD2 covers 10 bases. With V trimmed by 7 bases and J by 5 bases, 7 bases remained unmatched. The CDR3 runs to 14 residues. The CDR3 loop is CASNRAGGPETQYF. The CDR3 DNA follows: TGTGCCAGCAATAGAGCGGGGGGGCCCGAGACCCAGTACTTC.

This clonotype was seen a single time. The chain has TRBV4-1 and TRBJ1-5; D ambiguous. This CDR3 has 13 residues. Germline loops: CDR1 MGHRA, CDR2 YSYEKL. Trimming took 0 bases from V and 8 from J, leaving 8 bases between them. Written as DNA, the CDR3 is TGCGCCAGCAGCCAAGATCTCCTGAAGCCCCAGCATTTT. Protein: CASSQDLLKPQHF.

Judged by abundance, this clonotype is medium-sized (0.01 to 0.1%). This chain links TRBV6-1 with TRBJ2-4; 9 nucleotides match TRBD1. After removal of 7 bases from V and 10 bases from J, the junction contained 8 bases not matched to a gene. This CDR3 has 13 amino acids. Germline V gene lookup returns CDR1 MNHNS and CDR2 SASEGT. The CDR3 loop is CASTGDRVGIQYF. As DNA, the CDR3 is TGTGCCAGCACCGGGGACAGGGTCGGTATTCAGTACTTC.